What follows are 31 T cell receptor beta chains derived from one specimen sequenced in a study of blood T cell repertoires in COVID-19. Sequencing used immunoSEQ multiplex PCR; TCRdb keeps in-frame clones, though not all of them. Of 75,000 or so clones detected, around four fifths appear once; the ten largest clones hold around a sixth. Input material: peripheral blood. The receptor source for this set is a woman aged 80 or over with acute or convalescent COVID-19.

The chain combines TRBV5-4 with TRBJ2-1; 7 nucleotides agree with TRBD2. CDR1 is SGHNT, CDR2 YYREEE, per germline (reference sequence). The CDR3 is 16 amino acids. After removal of 2 bases from V and 2 bases from J, the junction contained 7 bases not matched to a gene. The CDR3 region is CASSLGSGIAYNEQFF. The CDR3 DNA sequence: TGTGCCAGCAGCTTAGGGAGCGGGATAGCCTACAATGAGCAGTTCTTC.

The rearrangement uses TRBV6-2 or TRBV6-3 and TRBJ2-7; 7 nucleotides match TRBD2. After removal of 2 bases from V and 6 bases from J, the junction contained 4 bases not matched to a gene. CDR3 size: 13 residues. Germline values: CDR1 MNHEY, CDR2 SVGEGT. Here the CDR3 reads CASSYDGLGEQYF. The CDR3, as DNA: TGTGCCAGCAGTTACGATGGACTAGGCGAGCAGTACTTC.

J is TRBJ2-1 and V is TRBV7-6; 11 bases are a match to TRBD2. CDR1 SGHVS and CDR2 FNYEAQ come from the germline V gene. There are 18 residues in the CDR3. With V trimmed by 1 base and J by 8 bases, 13 bases remained unmatched. The CDR3 DNA follows: TGTGCCAGCAGCTTAGATACACACCTAGCGGGAGGCCCTTATGAGCAGTTCTTC. This translates into CASSLDTHLAGGPYEQFF.

V and J are TRBV7-2 and TRBJ1-1; no firm D call. CDR3 size: 10 residues. Trimming stripped 3 bases from V and 10 bases from J, with 6 bases between. Germline CDR1 and CDR2: SGHTA and FQGNSA. This CDR3 reads CASSFRRAFF. As DNA, the CDR3 is TGTGCCAGCAGCTTCCGGAGAGCTTTCTTT. Together with reference TRBV7-2 and TRBJ1-1, the CDR3 gives the full variable domain: GAGVSQSPSNKVTEKGKDVELRCDPISGHTALYWYRQSLGQGLEFLIYFQGNSAPDKSGLPSDRFSAERTGGSVSTLTIQRTQQEDSAVYLCASSFRRAFFGQGTRLTVV.

The rearrangement joins TRBV6-4 to TRBJ1-2, with TRBD1 matching 7 bases. Germline loops: CDR1 MRHNA, CDR2 SNTAGT. The CDR3 contains 14 residues. Unmatched junction bases numbered 3, after V lost 3 bases and J lost 2 bases. The CDR3 sequence is CASSDGTVNYGYTF. The DNA of the CDR3 is TGTGCCAGCAGTGATGGGACAGTAAACTATGGCTACACCTTC.

V is TRBV18 and J is TRBJ2-7; TRBD2 matches at 9 bases. This CDR3 comprises 14 residues. Germline lookup yields CDR1 KGHSH and CDR2 LQKENI. Trimming took 3 bases from V and 3 from J; bases not matched to a gene: 3. The CDR3 spells CASSPPSGIYEQYF. CDR3 sequence (DNA): TGTGCCAGCTCACCGCCTAGCGGGATCTACGAGCAGTACTTC.

This clone came up a few times. The chain joins TRBV6-5 to TRBJ2-5, with 7 bases that match TRBD1. CDR1 and CDR2 from the germline V gene are MNHEY and SVGAGI. The length of the CDR3 is 14 residues. V gave up 6 bases and J gave up 5 bases; unmatched junction bases: 9. The CDR3 nucleotides read TGTGCCAGCAGCTACAGGGGAATCGGGGAGACCCAGTACTTC. This gives the protein CASSYRGIGETQYF.

This clone was counted only a few times. V gene TRBV3-1 (or the pseudogene TRBV3-2) combines with J gene TRBJ2-1, with a tentative D call TRBD2 (5 bases). CDR1 is LGHDT, CDR2 YNNKEL, per germline (reference sequence). Deletions cut 0 bases from V and 7 bases from J, with 22 bases between. The CDR3 spans 18 residues. The CDR3 DNA reads TGTGCCAGCAGCCAAGACCGGCGGGTCGGGTCGAGGGTGAATGAGCAGTTCTTC. Translated, it gives CASSQDRRVGSRVNEQFF.

V usage is TRBV25-1 and J usage is TRBJ1-2; possibly TRBD1 for D (6 bases). V dropped 10 bases and J dropped 5 bases, with 14 bases sitting between them. The germline V gene encodes CDR1 MGHDK and CDR2 SYGVNS. This CDR3 has 12 amino acids. CDR3 protein: CAIQTGRYGYTF. The CDR3 DNA sequence: TGTGCCATCCAGACAGGCCGATATGGCTACACCTTC.

This sequence joins TRBV5-1 and TRBJ1-1; no definite D call. The CDR3 is 14 residues long. The germline V gene has CDR1 SGHRS and CDR2 YFSETQ. Trimming shortened V by 3 bases and J by 1 base, and 10 bases separated the two germline ends. The CDR3 spells CASSYRHENTEAFF. In nucleotides, the CDR3 is TGCGCCAGCAGCTACCGACACGAGAACACTGAAGCTTTCTTT.

This clone was recorded once. The gene calls are TRBV9 and TRBJ2-6, with 9 bases lining up with TRBD1. Germline loops: CDR1 SGDLS, CDR2 YYNGEE. The trim removed 4 bases at V and 3 bases at J, leaving 8 bases unmatched. The CDR3 extends over 17 amino acids. CDR3 nucleotides: TGTGCCAGCAGCACTCCCGGGACAGGGTATGGGGCCAACGTCCTGACTTTC. Its protein is CASSTPGTGYGANVLTF. Full variable domain (outside the CDR3, taken from reference TRBV9 and TRBJ2-6): DSGVTQTPKHLITATGQRVTLRCSPRSGDLSVYWYQQSLDQGLQFLIQYYNGEERAKGNILERFSAQQFPDLHSELNLSSLELGDSALYFCASSTPGTGYGANVLTFGAGSRLTVL.

The chain couples TRBV7-8 to TRBJ2-1; TRBD2 agrees at 7 bases. Germline V lookup: CDR1 SGHVS, CDR2 FQNEAQ. The CDR3 length is 16 residues. The V gene end was trimmed by 2 bases and the J gene end by 3 bases; junction bases not matched to a gene: 7. In nucleotides, the CDR3 is TGTGCCAGCAGCTTAATGACGGCTAGCGGCTACAATGAGCAGTTCTTC. Amino acids: CASSLMTASGYNEQFF.

Note on this clone: Relative to the germline gene, one junction end is altered; a read error may explain this. The rearrangement links TRBV3-1 (or the pseudogene TRBV3-2) to TRBJ2-2; 10 bases are shared with TRBD2. Germline V gene lookup returns CDR1 LGHDT and CDR2 YNNKEL (reference sequence). The CDR3 has 16 residues. The CDR3 protein is CASSQSGGAKTGELFF. The CDR3 nucleotides read TGTGCCAGCAGCCAAAGCGGGGGGGCGAAAACCGGGGAGCTGTTTTTT.

The CDR3 nucleotides are TGTGCCAGCAGCCAACAGACAGGACCCTATGGCTACACCTTC. Protein product: CASSQQTGPYGYTF. J is TRBJ1-2 and V is TRBV3-1 (or the pseudogene TRBV3-2), with TRBD1 as a possible D gene (6 bases). Germline V gene data show CDR1 as LGHDT and CDR2 as YNNKEL (reference sequence). V was clipped by 2 bases and J by 4 bases, with 11 bases between them. The CDR3 extends over 14 amino acids.

The rearrangement joins TRBV29-1 to TRBJ1-2; D remains unclear. Trimming cost V 2 bases and J 6 bases, with 7 bases left between them. The germline gives CDR1 SQVTM, CDR2 ANQGSEA. CDR3 length equals 11 residues. Here the CDR3 DNA reads TGCAGCGTTGAAACGGGTGATGGCTACACCTTC. Translation: CSVETGDGYTF.

The genes are TRBV10-3 and TRBJ2-3; 9 bases are shared with TRBD2. Germline lookup yields CDR1 ENHRY and CDR2 SYGVKD. J gave up 1 base and V 6 bases, and 2 bases lay outside the gene matches. This CDR3 contains 14 residues. The CDR3 nucleotides are TGTGCCATCAGCCTAGCGGGACGCACAGATACGCAGTATTTT. Protein sequence: CAISLAGRTDTQYF.

The J gene is TRBJ1-5, the V gene TRBV7-9; no clear D. Trimming shortened V by 1 base and J by 3 bases, and 7 bases separated the two germline ends. The CDR3 sequence is 14 residues long. Germline V gene lookup returns CDR1 SEHNR and CDR2 FQNEAQ (reference sequence). This CDR3 reads CASSLGVSNQPQHF. For the CDR3, the DNA is TGTGCCAGCAGCTTAGGAGTTTCCAATCAGCCCCAGCATTTT.

This clone showed up just a few times. V is TRBV11-3 and J is TRBJ2-2, with 12 bases lining up with TRBD2. V shed 2 bases and J 3 bases; nucleotides not matched to a gene: 10. Germline V lookup: CDR1 SGHNT, CDR2 YENEEA. This CDR3 has 19 amino acids. Here the CDR3 reads CASSLTHILAGGYTGELFF. As DNA, the CDR3 is TGTGCCAGCAGCTTAACCCACATACTAGCGGGAGGTTACACCGGGGAGCTGTTTTTT.

This chain uses TRBV27 with TRBJ2-2; 9 bases line up with TRBD2. V dropped 3 bases and J dropped 5; count of bases not matched to a gene: 4. CDR1 is MNHEY and CDR2 is SMNVEV in the germline V gene (reference sequence). The CDR3 loop spans 15 amino acids. DNA of the CDR3: TGTGCCAGCAGTTTCGCGGGGGGGCGAACCGGGGAGCTGTTTTTT. Residues: CASSFAGGRTGELFF.

The rearrangement links TRBV19 to TRBJ1-1, with TRBD1 matching 11 bases. CDR1 and CDR2 from the germline V gene are LNHDA and SQIVND (reference sequence). The length of the CDR3 is 15 residues. V was clipped by 5 bases and J by 3 bases; unmatched bases: 5. CDR3 DNA: TGTGCCAGTAGTCGGACGGGACAGGGGGACACTGAAGCTTTCTTT. Its translation is CASSRTGQGDTEAFF.

The chain links TRBV21-1 to TRBJ2-7; TRBD2 is the table's D call, not checked against the DNA. TRBV21-1 is shown as a pseudogene. The CDR3 has 17 amino acids. CDR3 DNA sequence: TGTGCCAGCAGCAAAGATGTCGGGGATACCCTTACCTACGAGCAGTACTTC. Translating gives CASSKDVGDTLTYEQYF.

The chain couples TRBV7-9 to TRBJ1-4, with a possible D match to TRBD1 (5 bases). Trimming removed 5 bases at V and 0 bases at J, with 10 bases between. Looked up from germline, CDR1 is SEHNR and CDR2 is FQNEAQ (reference sequence). The CDR3 spans 15 residues. CDR3 DNA sequence: TGTGCCAGCAGCGCGCCGACAGCAACTAATGAAAAACTGTTTTTT. Protein product: CASSAPTATNEKLFF. Full variable domain (outside the CDR3, taken from reference TRBV7-9 and TRBJ1-4): DTGVSQNPRHKITKRGQNVTFRCDPISEHNRLYWYRQTLGQGPEFLTYFQNEAQLEKSRLLSDRFSAERPKGSFSTLEIQRTEQGDSAMYLCASSAPTATNEKLFFGSGTQLSVL.

This chain joins TRBV2 and TRBJ1-3; D is uncertain. CDR1 SNHLY and CDR2 FYNNEI come from the germline V gene. The V gene lost 5 bases and the J gene lost 2 bases, with 10 bases spanning the gap. The length of the CDR3 is 14 residues. CDR3 region: CASSKSITGNTIYF. In nucleotides, the CDR3 is TGTGCCAGCAGTAAGAGCATCACTGGAAACACCATATATTTT.

The chain has TRBV3-1 (or the pseudogene TRBV3-2) and TRBJ1-6; D is ambiguous. The length of the CDR3 is 15 residues. In germline, CDR1 is LGHDT, CDR2 YNNKEL (reference sequence). Trimming shortened V by 4 bases and J by 7 bases, and 14 bases separated the two germline ends. CDR3 DNA: TGTGCCAGCAGCCCCCGCGGGGTCACAAATTCACCCCTCCACTTT. It translates to CASSPRGVTNSPLHF.

The V and J genes are TRBV7-9 and TRBJ2-7, with TRBD1 identical over 7 bases. The CDR3 has 17 amino acids. V lost 3 bases to trimming and J lost 4 bases; unmatched junction nucleotides: 15. Germline loops: CDR1 SEHNR, CDR2 FQNEAQ (reference sequence). The CDR3 loop is CASSFPGQHPSLYEQYF. CDR3 coding DNA: TGTGCCAGCAGCTTTCCGGGACAGCATCCCTCACTTTACGAGCAGTACTTC.

The rearrangement uses TRBV18 and TRBJ1-1; 10 bases fit TRBD1. Germline CDR1 is KGHSH and CDR2 is LQKENI. This CDR3 spans 16 amino acids. V was pared by 4 bases and J by 1 base, with 6 bases of the junction left unmatched. CDR3 sequence reads: CASSRRDRGGNTEAFF. CDR3 in DNA: TGTGCCAGCTCACGGAGGGACAGGGGAGGGAACACTGAAGCTTTCTTT.

There are a few counts of this clone. The CDR3 DNA follows: TGCGCCAGCAGCTACACTAGCGCCCATACGCAGTATTTT. It translates to CASSYTSAHTQYF. This sequence joins TRBV5-1 and TRBJ2-3; 7 bases fit TRBD2. This CDR3 is 13 amino acids long. The germline CDR1 and CDR2 sequences are SGHRS and YFSETQ. With 3 bases clipped from V and 7 bases from J, the junction kept 5 bases outside the gene matches. The full variable domain, with the rest looked up from reference TRBV5-1 and TRBJ2-3, is KAGVTQTPRYLIKTRGQQVTLSCSPISGHRSVSWYQQTPGQGLQFLFEYFSETQRNKGNFPGRFSGRQFSNSRSEMNVSTLELGDSALYLCASSYTSAHTQYFGPGTRLTVL.

The gene calls are TRBV5-1 and TRBJ1-6; possible D gene TRBD1, 6 bases. Germline V lookup: CDR1 SGHRS, CDR2 YFSETQ. The V end was cut by 7 bases, the J end by 8 bases, with 19 bases between. The CDR3 runs to 15 residues. This CDR3 is CASQGGAPGDSPLHF. The CDR3 DNA reads TGCGCCAGCCAAGGGGGGGCGCCGGGTGATTCACCCCTCCACTTT. The variable domain in full, with the rest retrieved from reference TRBV5-1 and TRBJ1-6, is KAGVTQTPRYLIKTRGQQVTLSCSPISGHRSVSWYQQTPGQGLQFLFEYFSETQRNKGNFPGRFSGRQFSNSRSEMNVSTLELGDSALYLCASQGGAPGDSPLHFGNGTRLTVT.

This clone was counted a single time. This chain joins TRBV5-1 and TRBJ2-7, with 7 positions matching TRBD2. The CDR3 totals 16 residues. The J segment lost 0 bases and the V segment lost 0 bases, leaving 6 bases of the junction unmatched. The germline CDR1 and CDR2 sequences are SGHRS and YFSETQ. Here the CDR3 reads CASSLAFSGSSYEQYF. Written as DNA, the CDR3 is TGCGCCAGCAGCTTGGCATTTAGCGGGTCCTCCTACGAGCAGTACTTC. Supplemented by reference TRBV5-1 and TRBJ2-7, the full variable domain reads KAGVTQTPRYLIKTRGQQVTLSCSPISGHRSVSWYQQTPGQGLQFLFEYFSETQRNKGNFPGRFSGRQFSNSRSEMNVSTLELGDSALYLCASSLAFSGSSYEQYFGPGTRLTVT.

This clone appeared a few times. The rearrangement uses TRBV5-4 and TRBJ2-1, with 11 bases aligning to TRBD2. Germline trimming cut 0 bases from V and 7 bases from J; bases unmatched to any gene: 3. The CDR3 extends over 15 amino acids. In germline, CDR1 is SGHNT, CDR2 YYREEE (reference sequence). The CDR3, as DNA: TGTGCCAGCAGCTTGGGACTAGCGGGGCTAAATGAGCAGTTCTTC. It codes for CASSLGLAGLNEQFF. Looking up the rest from reference TRBV5-4 and TRBJ2-1 gives the full variable domain: ETGVTQSPTHLIKTRGQQVTLRCSSQSGHNTVSWYQQALGQGPQFIFQYYREEENGRGNFPPRFSGLQFPNYSSELNVNALELDDSALYLCASSLGLAGLNEQFFGPGTRLTVL.

The genes are TRBV24-1 and TRBJ1-5, with 9 nucleotides matching TRBD1. V was pared by 4 bases and J by 2 bases, with 5 bases of the junction left unmatched. The CDR3 runs to 16 residues. CDR1 is KGHDR, CDR2 SFDVKD, per germline. Here the CDR3 DNA reads TGTGCCACCAGTGACCCCGGGACAGGGCGCAATCAGCCCCAGCATTTT. It codes for CATSDPGTGRNQPQHF.